This T cell receptor beta chain derives from a study of T cells in Graves' hyperthyroidism and ophthalmopathy. General study findings and limits: In the blood, most expanded thyroid clonotypes above 0.001 appeared as well.

Amplification of TCR beta CDR3 regions was performed using RNA transcripts as template. First-round RT-PCR of the TCR CDR3 relied on the HTBI primer set. TCRdb ran MiXCR on the multiplex PCR reads and lists one entry per CDR3 protein. There are hundreds of thousands of distinct CDR3 sequences in the sample; about 15% occur only once, and approximately 4.3% lies in the top ten. With duration under 3 months, ophthalmopathy was active: Clinical Activity Score at least 3, NOSPECS at least 4. Lactation, pregnancy, other autoimmune disease or uncontrolled infection excluded patients. The authors obtained PBMCs from 10 ml of fresh peripheral blood. The CDR3 covers 15 residues. V trimming: 1 base; J trimming: 0 bases; junction bases outside the gene matches: 3. The germline V gene encodes CDR1 SGHAT and CDR2 FQNNGV. In its sample, this clonotype was seen many times. No antigen is known for it.

The receptor was isolated from a woman aged 35 to 49 with Graves' ophthalmopathy. The chain is built from TRBV11-2 and TRBJ2-7, with 7 positions matching TRBD2. Sequenced: blood. CDR3 coding DNA: TGTGCCAGCAGCTTAGGGGGGGGAAACTCCTACGAGCAGTACTTC. As protein: CASSLGGGNSYEQYF.